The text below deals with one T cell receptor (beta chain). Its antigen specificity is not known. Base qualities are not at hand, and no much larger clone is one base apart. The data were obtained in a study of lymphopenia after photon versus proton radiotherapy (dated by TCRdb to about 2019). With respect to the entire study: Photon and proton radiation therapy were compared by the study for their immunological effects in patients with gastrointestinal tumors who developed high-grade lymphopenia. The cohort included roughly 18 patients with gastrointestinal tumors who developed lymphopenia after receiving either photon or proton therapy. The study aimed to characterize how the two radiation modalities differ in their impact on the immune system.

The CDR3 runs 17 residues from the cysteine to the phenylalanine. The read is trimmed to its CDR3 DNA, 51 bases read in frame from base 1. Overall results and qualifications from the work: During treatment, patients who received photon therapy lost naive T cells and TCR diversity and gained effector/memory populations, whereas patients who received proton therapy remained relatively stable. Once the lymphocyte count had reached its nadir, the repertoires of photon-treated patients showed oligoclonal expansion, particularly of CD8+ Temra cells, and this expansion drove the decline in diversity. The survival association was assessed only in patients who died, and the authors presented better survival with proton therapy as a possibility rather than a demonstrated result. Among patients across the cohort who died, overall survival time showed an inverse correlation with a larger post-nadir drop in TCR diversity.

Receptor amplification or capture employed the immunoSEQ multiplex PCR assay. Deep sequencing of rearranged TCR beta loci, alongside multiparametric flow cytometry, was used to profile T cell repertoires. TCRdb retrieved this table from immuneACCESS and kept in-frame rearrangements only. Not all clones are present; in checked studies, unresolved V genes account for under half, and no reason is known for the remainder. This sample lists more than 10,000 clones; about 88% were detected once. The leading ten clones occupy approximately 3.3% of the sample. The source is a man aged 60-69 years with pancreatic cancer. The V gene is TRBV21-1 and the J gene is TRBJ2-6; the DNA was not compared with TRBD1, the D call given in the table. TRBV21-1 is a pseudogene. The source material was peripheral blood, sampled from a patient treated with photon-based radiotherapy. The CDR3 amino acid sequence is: CASRGRDRVAGANVLTF. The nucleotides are TGTGCCAGCAGGGGACGGGACAGGGTGGCTGGGGCCAACGTCCTGACTTTC.